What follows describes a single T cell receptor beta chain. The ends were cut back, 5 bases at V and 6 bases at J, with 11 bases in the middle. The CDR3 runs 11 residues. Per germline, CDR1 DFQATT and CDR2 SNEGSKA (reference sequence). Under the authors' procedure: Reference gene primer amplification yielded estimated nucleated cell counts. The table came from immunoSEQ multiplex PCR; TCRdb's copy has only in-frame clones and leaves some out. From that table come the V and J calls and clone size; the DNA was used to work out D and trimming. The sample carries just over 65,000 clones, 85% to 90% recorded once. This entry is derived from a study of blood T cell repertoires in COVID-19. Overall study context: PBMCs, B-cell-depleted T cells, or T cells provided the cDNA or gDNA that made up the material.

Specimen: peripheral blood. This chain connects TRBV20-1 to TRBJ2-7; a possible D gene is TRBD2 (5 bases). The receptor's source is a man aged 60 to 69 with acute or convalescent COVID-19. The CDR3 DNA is TGCAGTGCTGTCCCCGGGATCGAGCAGTACTTC. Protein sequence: CSAVPGIEQYF.